A selection of T cell receptor beta chains follows, all from one sample in a study of Ad26.COV2.S vaccination and SARS-CoV-2 variants. Produced via immunoSEQ multiplex PCR; TCRdb's table is partial and in-frame only. Here the sample spans roughly 400,000 clones, less than 95% being singletons. The sequencing here drew on peripheral blood, taken in a trial of Ad26.COV2.S vaccine versus placebo. Source of these receptors: a person between 18 and 65 years old who received the Ad26.COV2.S COVID-19 vaccine or a placebo. Both conserved end residues are part of each CDR3. D genes are given only for firm matches. Some rows have no size entry. The others give once, few or many, or a class for an expanded clone.

clone_size	v_call	cdr3_length	d_call	j_call	cdr3_nt	cdr3_aa
once	TRBV5-1	14	TRBD2	TRBJ2-5	TGCGCCAGCAGCCCGGGGACTATAGGCGAGACCCAGTACTTC	CASSPGTIGETQYF
NA	TRBV5-4	15	NA	TRBJ1-3	TGTGCCAGCAGCCAAGGACAGAGCTCTGGAAACACCATATATTTT	CASSQGQSSGNTIYF
NA	TRBV7-8	16	TRBD2	TRBJ2-2	TGTGCCAGCAGGAACACGGGACTAGGTAACACCGGGGAGCTGTTTTTT	CASRNTGLGNTGELFF
NA	TRBV7-9	16	NA	TRBJ2-7	TGTGCCAGCAGCTTAGACATCGTTGGGGCTTTTTACGAGCAGTACTTC	CASSLDIVGAFYEQYF
NA	TRBV29-1	14	NA	TRBJ2-7	TGCAGCGTTGAGGGGCGGGACAGATCCTACGAGCAGTACTTC	CSVEGRDRSYEQYF
NA	TRBV15	15	NA	TRBJ1-4	TGTGCCACCAGCAGAGTGCGGACAACTAATGAAAAACTGTTTTTT	CATSRVRTTNEKLFF
NA	TRBV14	13	NA	TRBJ2-3	TGTGCCAGCAGCCGAGCATTGCGGGATACGCAGTATTTT	CASSRALRDTQYF
NA	TRBV4-1	15	NA	TRBJ2-5	TGCGCCAGCAGCCGTACACTAGCCGCAATGGAGACCCAGTACTTC	CASSRTLAAMETQYF
NA	TRBV18	14	TRBD1	TRBJ1-5	TGTGCCAGCTCATTACAGGGGGACAATCAGCCCCAGCATTTT	CASSLQGDNQPQHF
NA	TRBV27	14	TRBD2	TRBJ2-3	TGTGCCAGCAGCCGCGGGAGGACCAACCCCCCGCAGTATTTT	CASSRGRTNPPQYF
NA	TRBV9	16	TRBD2	TRBJ2-1	TGTGCCAGCAGCGTAGGTTGGGGGACTAGCGGGATACAGCAGTTCTTC	CASSVGWGTSGIQQFF
NA	TRBV18	16	NA	TRBJ2-1	TGTGCCAGCTCACCACCGCCCCCCTCGGGCTACAATGAGCAGTTCTTC	CASSPPPPSGYNEQFF
NA	TRBV5-4	15	TRBD1	TRBJ2-7	TGTGCCAGCAGCTTTGAGAGACAGGGATCCTACGAGCAGTACTTC	CASSFERQGSYEQYF
NA	TRBV29-1	14	TRBD2	TRBJ2-7	TGCAGCGTTGACGGGCCTAGCGGGAGTTACGAGCAGTACTTC	CSVDGPSGSYEQYF
few	TRBV7-8	16	TRBD2	TRBJ2-7	TGTGCCAGCAGCCATAAAACTAGCGGTAGTACCTACGAGCAGTACTTC	CASSHKTSGSTYEQYF
few	TRBV6-5	13	NA	TRBJ2-2	TGTGCCAGCAGTCCTCCTAACACCGGGGAGCTGTTTTTT	CASSPPNTGELFF
NA	TRBV6-5	12	TRBD1	TRBJ1-1	TGTGCCAGCAGGAGACAGGGGGCCCAAGCTTTCTTT	CASRRQGAQAFF
NA	TRBV28	15	NA	TRBJ2-3	TGTGCCAGCAGTTTAGGTATAGGGCGGGGAGATACGCAGTATTTT	CASSLGIGRGDTQYF
NA	TRBV5-4	13	NA	TRBJ1-2	TGTGCCAGCAGCCTTGGACAGAACTATGGCTACACCTTC	CASSLGQNYGYTF
NA	TRBV7-3	15	TRBD2	TRBJ2-5	TGTGCCAGCAGCTTAGGCCTAGCGGGGCAAGAGACCCAGTACTTC	CASSLGLAGQETQYF
NA	TRBV14	13	NA	TRBJ1-1	TGTGCCAGCAGCCCGCAGGGCCTACCTGAAGCTTTCTTT	CASSPQGLPEAFF
few	TRBV9	13	NA	TRBJ1-3	TGTGCCAGCAGCTATAACAGCAGAAACACCATATATTTT	CASSYNSRNTIYF
NA	TRBV9	17	NA	TRBJ1-2	TGTGCCAGCAGCGTAGGGGTAGGCCCAGGCTATTATAATGGCTACACCTTC	CASSVGVGPGYYNGYTF
NA	TRBV20-1	11	NA	TRBJ1-2	TGCAGTGCTAGAATAGCAGGCGGCTACACCTTC	CSARIAGGYTF
few	TRBV7-9	16	TRBD1	TRBJ1-6	TGTGCCAGCAGCTTAGCAAGTGGGACAGGAAATTCACCCCTCCACTTT	CASSLASGTGNSPLHF
few	TRBV19	14	NA	TRBJ1-4	TGTGCCAGTAGTATAGGTCTCCTGGGGGAAAAACTGTTTTTT	CASSIGLLGEKLFF
NA	TRBV28	15	NA	TRBJ1-4	TGTGCCAGCAGCCGGAACAAGGGTCGGGGGGAAAAACTGTTTTTT	CASSRNKGRGEKLFF
once	TRBV28	15	TRBD1	TRBJ1-4	TGTGCCAGCAGTTCCTCAGGGGGCGCGTCTGAAAAACTGTTTTTT	CASSSSGGASEKLFF
NA	TRBV9	15	NA	TRBJ2-1	TGTGCCAGCAGCGTAATAGGGGCCGGAGGCAATGAGCAGTTCTTC	CASSVIGAGGNEQFF
NA	TRBV4-3	15	NA	TRBJ2-7	TGCGCCAGCAGCCAAGTGCCCGACACGCGGGACGAGCAGTACTTC	CASSQVPDTRDEQYF
NA	TRBV7-2	13	NA	TRBJ2-5	TGTGCCAGCAGCTTACCGAACCAAGAGACCCAGTACTTC	CASSLPNQETQYF
NA	TRBV13	14	NA	TRBJ2-7	TGTGCCAGCAGCTCGCAACAGGGCTCCTACGAGCAGTACTTC	CASSSQQGSYEQYF
NA	TRBV5-4	15	NA	TRBJ2-2	TGTGCCAGCAGCTTAAGGGGGGTAGATACCGGGGAGCTGTTTTTT	CASSLRGVDTGELFF
NA	TRBV13	19	TRBD1	TRBJ2-2	TGTGCCAGCAGCGCAAGCACCGGGACAGGGGGGCCGAACACCGGGGAGCTGTTTTTT	CASSASTGTGGPNTGELFF
NA	TRBV19	16	TRBD2	TRBJ2-1	TGTGCCAGTAGGCCGACGACTAGCGGGAGGAGGGATGAGCAGTTCTTC	CASRPTTSGRRDEQFF
NA	TRBV7-9	13	NA	TRBJ2-1	TGTGCCAGCAGCCCCGAGATGGGGTATGGGCAGTTCTTC	CASSPEMGYGQFF
NA	TRBV6-5	15	TRBD1	TRBJ2-7	TGTGCCACCACAGAACAGGGGACAGCGCACTACGAGCAGTACTTC	CATTEQGTAHYEQYF
NA	TRBV7-6	15	TRBD2	TRBJ2-5	TGTGCCAGCAGCTTTGGTTGGGAGGGACTAGAGACCCAGTACTTC	CASSFGWEGLETQYF
NA	TRBV5-1	20	TRBD1	TRBJ1-6	TGCGCCAGCAGCTTCTCCGGGACAGGCTCTTCGAGCTCCTATAATTCACCCCTCCACTTT	CASSFSGTGSSSSYNSPLHF